Shown below are 2 T cell receptor beta chains from a single sample sequenced in a study of blood T cell repertoires in COVID-19. Measured with immunoSEQ multiplex PCR; TCRdb has only the in-frame clones, and not every one. Of 440,000 or so clones listed, approximately 90% are singletons. The sample was peripheral blood. The receptors come from a middle-aged woman with COVID-19, enrolled during active disease.

V and J are TRBV6-6 and TRBJ2-7, with D tentatively TRBD1 (6 bases). Trimming took 6 bases from V and 6 from J, leaving 21 bases between them. CDR3 length equals 15 residues. Germline CDR1 MNHNY, CDR2 SVGAGI (reference sequence). The CDR3 reads CASRFTGHELSEQYF. Written as DNA, the CDR3 is TGTGCCAGCAGATTCACGGGACACGAGTTATCCGAGCAGTACTTC.

This clone was detected a few times. The V gene is TRBV7-3, the J gene TRBJ2-3, with TRBD2 as a possible D gene (6 bases). Trimming pared 2 bases from V and 2 bases from J, leaving 11 bases between. This CDR3 is 15 amino acids long. CDR1 is SGHTA and CDR2 is FQGTGA in the germline V gene. In DNA, the CDR3 is TGTGCCAGCAGCTTAGTAGCGGAGTACACAGATACGCAGTATTTT. Its translation: CASSLVAEYTDTQYF. The entire variable domain, with the rest obtained from reference TRBV7-3 and TRBJ2-3, is as follows: GAGVSQTPSNKVTEKGKYVELRCDPISGHTALYWYRQSLGQGPEFLIYFQGTGAADDSGLPNDRFFAVRPEGSVSTLKIQRTERGDSAVYLCASSLVAEYTDTQYFGPGTRLTVL.